This entry lists 28 T cell receptor beta chains sequenced from one sample in a study of neurological immune-mediated disorders. Using its own MiXCR run on the 5' RACE reads, TCRdb lists one record per CDR3 protein. The sample lists approximately 16,000 distinct CDR3 sequences, less than 25% occurring once. The sequenced material came from PBMCs. These TCRs come from a man in his fifties in good health.

In this sample, this clonotype turned up many times. The V call is TRBV5-1, the J call TRBJ2-2; TRBD1 aligns across 9 bases. Germline V gene data show CDR1 as SGHRS and CDR2 as YFSETQ. The CDR3 consists of 16 residues. V gave up 5 bases and J gave up 4 bases; unmatched junction bases: 9. The CDR3 sequence: CASSPRTGDFTGELFF. CDR3 nucleotides: TGCGCCAGCAGTCCCAGGACAGGGGACTTCACCGGGGAGCTGTTTTTT.

The chain combines TRBV20-1 with TRBJ1-6; the D gene is possibly TRBD1 (6 bases). The V and J ends lost 5 bases and 9 bases respectively, with 17 bases between them. Germline V gene data show CDR1 as DFQATT and CDR2 as SNEGSKA (reference sequence). This CDR3 contains 14 residues. CDR3 in DNA: TGCAGTGCTCCCGGGACATTAGATATTTCACCCCTCCACTTT. It encodes CSAPGTLDISPLHF.

In this sample, this clonotype turned up once. The rearrangement links TRBV7-3 to TRBJ2-7, with D perhaps matching TRBD1 or TRBD2 (6 bases each). There are 14 residues in the CDR3. V was pared by 2 bases and J by 2 bases, with 10 bases between. Germline V gives CDR1 SGHTA, CDR2 FQGTGA. The CDR3 region is CASSLAGQAYEQYF. The CDR3 bases are TGTGCCAGCAGCTTAGCGGGACAAGCCTACGAGCAGTACTTC.

V usage is TRBV3-1 and J usage is TRBJ2-5; D not resolved. Trimming removed 5 bases from V and 3 bases from J, with 13 bases in between. There are 14 residues in the CDR3. Per the germline V gene, CDR1 is LGHDT and CDR2 is YNNKEL (reference sequence). CDR3 region: CASSSRSKEETQYF. CDR3 nucleotide sequence: TGTGCCAGCAGCTCCAGGAGTAAGGAAGAGACCCAGTACTTC.

This clonotype qualifies as medium-sized (0.01 to 0.1%). This chain links TRBV20-1 with TRBJ2-7, with TRBD2 matching 14 bases. The CDR3 is 16 amino acids. Germline loops: CDR1 DFQATT, CDR2 SNEGSKA (reference sequence). V dropped 1 base and J dropped 7; count of bases not matched to a gene: 9. The chain's CDR3 is CSARGMPGLAGVEQYF. In DNA form, the CDR3 reads TGCAGTGCTAGAGGCATGCCGGGACTAGCGGGAGTTGAGCAGTACTTC.

This clonotype was observed a few times. The rearrangement joins TRBV6-5 to TRBJ2-7; tentative D call: TRBD1 (5 bases). There are 13 residues in the CDR3. V gave up 6 bases and J gave up 7 bases, with 16 bases separating them. Germline V gene data show CDR1 as MNHEY and CDR2 as SVGAGI. As DNA, the CDR3 is TGTGCCAGCAGACGACAGCATCTCTGGGAGCAGTACTTC. It translates to CASRRQHLWEQYF.

Ten or more counts support this clonotype. The chain employs TRBV19 and TRBJ2-7, with 9 bases aligning to TRBD1. This CDR3 is 16 amino acids long. From germline, CDR1 is LNHDA and CDR2 SQIVND (reference sequence). After removal of 3 bases from V and 3 bases from J, the junction contained 9 bases not matched to a gene. CDR3 in amino acids: CASSMAPPDRGYEQYF. The DNA for the CDR3 is TGTGCCAGTAGTATGGCCCCCCCGGACAGGGGCTACGAGCAGTACTTC.

This clonotype was recorded many times. This sequence joins TRBV29-1 and TRBJ1-2, with 9 bases fitting TRBD1. The CDR3 is 13 amino acids. V shed 4 bases, J shed 7 bases, and the junction held 7 bases outside the gene matches. Germline CDR1 and CDR2: SQVTM and ANQGSEA. This CDR3 is CSVVIQGASGYTF. CDR3 DNA sequence: TGCAGCGTTGTAATACAGGGGGCGAGTGGCTACACCTTC.

For the CDR3, the DNA is TGTGCCAGCAGCTTCACGACTCCCACAGATACGCAGTATTTT. Protein product: CASSFTTPTDTQYF. V is TRBV7-2 and J is TRBJ2-3; D uncertain. The CDR3 spans 14 residues. The V gene lost 3 bases and the J gene lost 2 bases, with 9 bases spanning the gap. Germline V gives CDR1 SGHTA, CDR2 FQGNSA. The full variable domain, rest sourced from reference TRBV7-2 and TRBJ2-3, is GAGVSQSPSNKVTEKGKDVELRCDPISGHTALYWYRQSLGQGLEFLIYFQGNSAPDKSGLPSDRFSAERTGGSVSTLTIQRTQQEDSAVYLCASSFTTPTDTQYFGPGTRLTVL.

This clonotype was counted at least ten times. This chain joins TRBV20-1 and TRBJ2-5; D unresolved. The CDR3 sequence is 12 residues long. The germline CDR1 and CDR2 sequences are DFQATT and SNEGSKA (reference sequence). Trimming shortened V by 8 bases and J by 2 bases, and 12 bases separated the two germline ends. The CDR3: CSFLGQQETQYF. In nucleotides, the CDR3 is TGCAGTTTTTTGGGCCAACAAGAGACCCAGTACTTC.

Ten or more counts support this clonotype. V is TRBV9 and J is TRBJ1-2; 7 bases are shared with TRBD1. The germline V gene has CDR1 SGDLS and CDR2 YYNGEE. The CDR3 length is 15 residues. With V trimmed by 4 bases and J by 0 bases, 6 bases remained unmatched. DNA for the CDR3: TGTGCCAGCAGCCCCCGACAGGGATCTAACTATGGCTACACCTTC. As protein: CASSPRQGSNYGYTF.

The rearrangement links TRBV7-2 to TRBJ2-7; a possible D gene is TRBD2 (6 bases). This CDR3 region has 14 residues. Germline CDR1 and CDR2: SGHTA and FQGNSA. Trimming stripped 7 bases from V and 0 bases from J, with 13 bases between. The CDR3, as DNA: TGTGCCAGCACCCGGGACTTCAACTCCTACGAGCAGTACTTC. It codes for CASTRDFNSYEQYF.

This clonotype came up many times. CDR3 sequence (DNA): TGTGCCAGCACCAGGATAATGAACACCGGGGAGCTGTTTTTT. It encodes CASTRIMNTGELFF. V is TRBV6-1 and J is TRBJ2-2; the D is unclear. The V gene lost 7 bases and the J gene lost 1 base, with 10 bases spanning the gap. The CDR3 has 14 amino acids. CDR1 and CDR2 (germline): MNHNS, SASEGT.

This clonotype was found a few times. This chain joins TRBV5-5 and TRBJ2-1; D gene uncertain. With 1 base removed from V and 4 bases from J, the gap between germline ends came to 6 bases. CDR3 size: 13 residues. Germline loops: CDR1 SGHKS, CDR2 YYEKEE (reference sequence). In nucleotides, the CDR3 is TGTGCCAGCAGCTTGCGAGTGTACAATGAGCAGTTCTTC. Protein product: CASSLRVYNEQFF.

This clonotype was recorded at least ten times. V usage is TRBV7-2 and J usage is TRBJ2-1; 7 positions match TRBD1. V shed 6 bases, J shed 5 bases, and the junction held 10 bases outside the gene matches. Germline values: CDR1 SGHTA, CDR2 FQGNSA. CDR3 size: 15 residues. The chain's CDR3 is CASSSTPGQHNEQFF. The CDR3 nucleotides are TGTGCCAGCAGTTCGACACCGGGACAGCACAATGAGCAGTTCTTC.

Concerning this clonotype: Germline is not matched at one junction end, which may reflect a read error. The chain combines TRBV6-1 with TRBJ1-2; D might be TRBD1 (6 bases). The CDR3 is made up of 14 amino acids. Germline V gene data show CDR1 as MNHNS and CDR2 as SASEGT. Here the CDR3 DNA reads TGTTCCAGCAGGGAAGAAACAGGGACGGAGGGCTACACCTTC. Translation: CSSREETGTEGYTF.

The chain links TRBV4-2 to TRBJ2-1; TRBD2 agrees at 9 bases. Germline lookup yields CDR1 LGHNA and CDR2 YNFKEQ. J lost 4 bases, V lost 2 bases, and 6 bases had no gene match. The CDR3 is 16 residues long. This chain's CDR3 is CASSQPQTSGYNEQFF. The CDR3 DNA is TGTGCCAGCAGCCAACCCCAGACTAGCGGTTACAATGAGCAGTTCTTC.

This clonotype was observed many times. J is TRBJ1-4 and V is TRBV5-1; TRBD1 might be the D (5 bases). V lost 0 bases and J lost 0, with 9 bases in between. The CDR3 loop spans 16 amino acids. CDR1 is SGHRS, CDR2 YFSETQ, per germline. CDR3 sequence reads: CASSLGGGSTNEKLFF. The CDR3 bases are TGCGCCAGCAGCTTGGGGGGCGGGTCAACTAATGAAAAACTGTTTTTT.

This clonotype is medium-sized within its sample. The gene calls are TRBV5-1 and TRBJ2-7; D uncertain. There are 14 residues in the CDR3. V was trimmed by 0 bases and J by 0 bases, leaving 7 bases between them. The germline V gene encodes CDR1 SGHRS and CDR2 YFSETQ. CDR3 residues: CASSLEATSYEQYF. For the CDR3, the DNA is TGCGCCAGCAGCTTGGAAGCGACCTCCTACGAGCAGTACTTC.

Ten or more counts support this clonotype. The J gene is TRBJ2-2, the V gene TRBV24-1; TRBD1 might be the D (6 bases). V was trimmed by 4 bases and J by 6 bases, leaving 14 bases between them. Germline V CDR1 and CDR2: KGHDR, SFDVKD. There are 15 residues in the CDR3. This CDR3 is CATSDPTGPAGELFF. DNA of the CDR3: TGTGCCACCAGTGACCCCACAGGGCCGGCCGGGGAGCTGTTTTTT.

CDR3 loop: CASSLTGFLDEQFF. CDR3 nucleotides: TGCGCCAGCAGCTTGACAGGTTTTTTGGATGAGCAGTTCTTC. V usage is TRBV5-1 and J usage is TRBJ2-1, with D possibly matching TRBD1 (5 bases). The CDR3 is 14 amino acids. Germline-derived CDR1 and CDR2 are SGHRS and YFSETQ. V was shortened by 1 base and J by 8 bases, with 13 bases between the two germline ends. The full variable domain, completed using reference TRBV5-1 and TRBJ2-1, is KAGVTQTPRYLIKTRGQQVTLSCSPISGHRSVSWYQQTPGQGLQFLFEYFSETQRNKGNFPGRFSGRQFSNSRSEMNVSTLELGDSALYLCASSLTGFLDEQFFGPGTRLTVL.

This clonotype was picked up one time. The genes are TRBV29-1 and TRBJ2-5, with D maybe TRBD1 (6 bases). Trimming pared 3 bases from V and 1 base from J, leaving 9 bases between. Looked up from germline, CDR1 is SQVTM and CDR2 is ANQGSEA. The CDR3 has 13 residues. The CDR3 protein is CSVDGQTQETQYF. DNA of the CDR3: TGCAGCGTTGATGGACAGACCCAAGAGACCCAGTACTTC.

This clonotype was observed many times. The DNA for the CDR3 is TGCAGTGCTAGAGTTCGGCGTTGGCAACGGTACGAGCAGTACTTC. It encodes CSARVRRWQRYEQYF. The chain carries TRBV20-1 and TRBJ2-7; D call uncertain. V lost 1 base to trimming and J lost 4 bases, with 17 bases between them. This CDR3 contains 15 residues. CDR1 and CDR2 from the germline V gene are DFQATT and SNEGSKA (reference sequence).

In this sample, this clonotype turned up many times. This sequence joins TRBV7-2 and TRBJ1-1, with 8 nucleotides matching TRBD1. Germline CDR1 SGHTA, CDR2 FQGNSA. The length of the CDR3 is 17 residues. The ends lost 5 bases at V and 0 bases at J; junction bases unmatched: 11. CDR3 region: CASSHPADRVLNTEAFF. The CDR3 DNA is TGTGCCAGCAGCCACCCGGCGGACAGGGTCCTGAACACTGAAGCTTTCTTT.

This rearrangement joins TRBV6-2 or TRBV6-3 to TRBJ2-7; 11 nucleotides agree with TRBD2. Looked up from germline, CDR1 is MNHEY and CDR2 is SVGEGT. CDR3 length: 16 amino acids. V was pared by 6 bases and J by 2 bases, with 9 bases of the junction left unmatched. The CDR3 spells CASSQPASGRTYEQYF. CDR3 bases: TGTGCCAGCAGCCAACCGGCTAGCGGGAGGACCTACGAGCAGTACTTC.

This clonotype was recorded many times. The chain joins TRBV4-2 to TRBJ1-4; no firm D call. Trimming took 2 bases from V and 6 from J, leaving 7 bases between them. Germline lookup yields CDR1 LGHNA and CDR2 YNFKEQ. The CDR3 has 13 amino acids. CDR3 sequence (DNA): TGTGCCAGCAGCCAAAAGATCTATGAAAAACTGTTTTTT. Protein product: CASSQKIYEKLFF.

This clonotype was seen repeatedly, ten times or more. This chain links TRBV20-1 with TRBJ2-5, with a tentative D call TRBD1 (7 bases). Germline CDR1 DFQATT, CDR2 SNEGSKA (reference sequence). CDR3 length: 13 residues. The CDR3 region is CSGGQSELLTQYF. The CDR3 nucleotides are TGCAGCGGGGGACAGTCCGAGTTGTTGACCCAGTACTTC.

This clonotype is classed as medium-sized. This chain uses TRBV30 with TRBJ2-7, with D unclear. Germline CDR1 and CDR2: GTSNPN and SVGIG (reference sequence). The CDR3 is 12 amino acids. Trimming left V 1 base short and J 3 bases short, with 7 bases between. The CDR3 DNA is TGTGCCTGGAGTGGCTCTTTCTACGAGCAGTACTTC. It specifies CAWSGSFYEQYF.